This is a list of T cell receptor beta chains from one sample in a study of cytomegalovirus exposure and HLA in healthy donors. Produced via immunoSEQ multiplex PCR; TCRdb's table is partial and in-frame only. The table includes around 150,000 clones, around 80% detected once. Sequenced sample: PBMCs. The source of these receptors is a human donor in good health. Both conserved end residues are part of each CDR3. Fields, in order: V gene, clone size, J gene, D gene, CDR3 protein, CDR3 DNA. A D gene is named only where the DNA matches it firmly. A row's size may be missing; if present it is once, few, many or a size class.

>TRBV5-6|.|TRBJ2-2|.
CASSRSLNTGELFF
TGTGCCAGCAGCCGGAGTTTGAACACCGGGGAGCTGTTTTTT
>TRBV27|.|TRBJ1-1|.
CASSLPGENTEAFF
TGTGCCAGCAGTCTACCCGGAGAGAACACTGAAGCTTTCTTT
>TRBV5-5|few|TRBJ1-1|.
CASSTDEAFF
TGTGCCAGCAGTACAGATGAAGCTTTCTTT
>TRBV14|.|TRBJ2-7|TRBD1
CASSRGTGAPLHEQYF
TGTGCCAGCAGCCGCGGGACAGGGGCTCCTTTGCACGAGCAGTACTTC
>TRBV4-1|.|TRBJ2-7|.
CASSQGVQGIYEQYF
TGCGCCAGCAGCCAAGGGGTTCAGGGGATCTACGAGCAGTACTTC
>TRBV4-1|.|TRBJ1-4|.
CASSSLGRNEKLFF
TGCGCCAGCAGCTCCCTCGGGAGAAATGAAAAACTGTTTTTT
>TRBV14|.|TRBJ1-4|TRBD1
CASSRHQGATNEKLFF
TGTGCCAGCAGCCGCCATCAGGGGGCAACTAATGAAAAACTGTTTTTT
>TRBV19|.|TRBJ1-1|.
CASSLYRSMNTEAFF
TGTGCCAGTAGTTTGTACAGAAGCATGAACACTGAAGCTTTCTTT
>TRBV5-1|.|TRBJ2-7|.
CASEGGGEQYF
TGCGCCAGCGAGGGGGGGGGCGAGCAGTACTTC
>TRBV5-4|once|TRBJ1-4|.
CASSLDGRATNEKLFF
TGTGCCAGCAGCTTGGATGGGAGAGCAACTAATGAAAAACTGTTTTTT
>TRBV10-3|once|TRBJ1-5|TRBD1
CAISNDRDGQPQHF
TGTGCCATCAGCAACGACAGGGATGGTCAGCCCCAGCATTTT
>TRBV7-2|.|TRBJ2-7|.
CASSFAASAYEQYF
TGTGCCAGCAGCTTCGCAGCGTCGGCCTACGAGCAGTACTTC
>TRBV10-1|few|TRBJ1-5|TRBD1
CASSKQGGGGDHSNQPQHF
TGCGCCAGCAGCAAACAGGGGGGCGGAGGCGACCATAGCAATCAGCCCCAGCATTTT
>TRBV7-6|.|TRBJ2-5|TRBD1
CASSSGTGSGETQYF
TGTGCCAGCAGTTCCGGGACAGGGTCTGGGGAGACCCAGTACTTC
>TRBV27|.|TRBJ2-1|TRBD2
CASSGPSAGGFLFF
TGTGCCAGCAGTGGACCTTCAGCGGGGGGTTTTTTGTTCTTC
>TRBV6-1|.|TRBJ1-1|.
CASSEGGRTEAFF
TGTGCCAGCAGTGAGGGAGGGAGGACTGAAGCTTTCTTT
>TRBV2|.|TRBJ2-1|.
CASRLEQGNEQFF
TGTGCCAGCAGGTTAGAGCAGGGAAATGAGCAGTTCTTC
>TRBV19|.|TRBJ1-2|TRBD1
CASSIGGQGANYGYTF
TGTGCCAGTAGTATTGGGGGACAGGGGGCTAACTATGGCTACACCTTC
>TRBV6-5|.|TRBJ1-2|TRBD1
CASSSVYRTGSGYTF
TGTGCCAGCAGTTCTGTGTACCGGACAGGGAGCGGCTACACCTTC
>TRBV11-2|.|TRBJ2-7|TRBD2
CASTGGAVSYEQYF
TGTGCCAGCACCGGGGGGGCAGTCTCCTACGAGCAGTACTTC
>TRBV5-4|.|TRBJ2-2|.
CASSLDFNTGELFF
TGTGCCAGCAGCTTGGACTTCAACACCGGGGAGCTGTTTTTT
>TRBV5-3|few|TRBJ1-5|TRBD1
CARSRTGWQPQHF
TGTGCCAGAAGCCGGACAGGGTGGCAGCCCCAGCATTTT
>TRBV27|.|TRBJ2-3|.
CASRDGGPGGDTQYF
TGTGCCAGCAGAGACGGGGGCCCAGGGGGAGATACGCAGTATTTT
>TRBV4-3|.|TRBJ1-6|TRBD1
CASSQRDRGESPLHF
TGCGCCAGCAGCCAGCGAGACAGGGGAGAGTCACCCCTCCACTTT
>TRBV5-4|once|TRBJ1-1|.
CASSLDRSPAFF
TGTGCCAGCAGCCTCGACAGGTCTCCAGCTTTCTTT
>TRBV14|.|TRBJ1-2|TRBD1
CAGRGLCGYTF
TGTGCCGGCAGGGGGCTTTGTGGCTACACCTTC
>TRBV5-1|few|TRBJ2-1|TRBD2
CASSTVGGAFNEQFF
TGCGCCAGCAGCACCGTCGGGGGGGCCTTTAATGAGCAGTTCTTC
>TRBV19|.|TRBJ2-7|TRBD2
CASSLAGGLGSYEQYF
TGTGCCAGTAGTCTAGCGGGGGGGCTTGGGTCCTACGAGCAGTACTTC
>TRBV27|.|TRBJ1-5|.
CASSPSSLSNQPQHF
TGTGCCAGCAGTCCGTCGTCCCTTAGCAATCAGCCCCAGCATTTT
>TRBV5-4|.|TRBJ2-1|.
CASSRYNEQFF
TGTGCCAGCAGCCGCTACAATGAGCAGTTCTTC
>TRBV29-1|.|TRBJ2-1|.
CSVGSGGGLGFNEQFF
TGCAGCGTTGGATCGGGCGGGGGCCTGGGGTTCAATGAGCAGTTCTTC
>TRBV19|.|TRBJ1-6|TRBD1
CAKQGQGFSAYNSPLHF
TGTGCCAAGCAGGGACAGGGTTTTAGTGCCTATAATTCACCCCTCCACTTT
>TRBV5-1|.|TRBJ1-3|.
CASSLVGVGNTIYF
TGCGCCAGCAGCTTGGTAGGGGTTGGAAACACCATATATTTT
>TRBV25-1|.|TRBJ2-1|TRBD1
CASSEGQGPYNEQFF
TGTGCCAGCAGTGAAGGACAGGGCCCCTACAATGAGCAGTTCTTC
>TRBV4-3|.|TRBJ2-1|TRBD2
CASSQEGLAGNEQFF
TGCGCCAGCAGCCAAGAGGGACTAGCGGGGAATGAGCAGTTCTTC
>TRBV6-6|few|TRBJ2-5|.
CASVRDIQETQYF
TGTGCCAGCGTCCGGGACATCCAAGAGACCCAGTACTTC
>TRBV6-1|.|TRBJ2-1|TRBD2
CASSQLAGGYNEQFF
TGTGCCAGCAGTCAACTAGCGGGCGGGTACAATGAGCAGTTCTTC
>TRBV29-1|.|TRBJ2-5|.
CSVVGRDPQETQYF
TGCAGCGTTGTTGGGCGGGACCCCCAAGAGACCCAGTACTTC
>TRBV6-5|.|TRBJ2-5|.
CASSGGGAGETQYF
TGTGCCAGCAGTGGAGGGGGGGCCGGAGAGACCCAGTACTTC
>TRBV28|.|TRBJ1-1|TRBD1
CACTGVLNTEAFF
TGTGCCTGTACAGGGGTATTGAACACTGAAGCTTTCTTT
>TRBV27|.|TRBJ1-6|TRBD1
CASSLQGEAYSPLHF
TGTGCCAGCAGTTTACAGGGGGAAGCGTATTCACCCCTCCACTTT
>TRBV6-5|.|TRBJ1-5|.
CASRPPGDSNQPQHF
TGTGCCAGCAGACCCCCGGGGGATAGCAATCAGCCCCAGCATTTT
>TRBV6-6|.|TRBJ1-1|.
CASSPSRVRAEAFF
TGTGCCAGCAGTCCTTCCAGGGTTCGCGCTGAAGCTTTCTTT